The clone carrying this T cell receptor beta chain was observed at least ten times. The sample comes from a study of low-dose radiotherapy and immunotherapy resistance in tumors. Germline CDR1 reads SGHTA; CDR2 reads FQGNSA. Trimming at V came to 4 bases and at J to 9 bases, leaving 10 bases not matched to a gene. CDR3 size: 15 residues. Alpha- and beta-chain coverage of first-strand cDNA came from TRAV- and TRBV-specific primers. A constant-region primer paired with the V-primer adapter amplified TCRs over approximately 20 PCR cycles. Via MiXCR, TCRdb re-called the reads, giving one row per CDR3 protein. Among about 84,000 distinct CDR3 sequences listed, around a sixth were seen once. Described time point: after trial treatment. Treatment: LDRT plus nivolumab, ipilimumab, low-dose cyclophosphamide and aspirin (RACIN trial).

Sequencing used PBMCs, obtained after low-dose radiotherapy plus immunotherapy. This sequence originates from a male donor with prostate cancer. The rearrangement joins TRBV7-2 to TRBJ2-1; 9 positions agree with TRBD2. The CDR3 is CASSSFSGSASEQFF. For the CDR3, the DNA is TGTGCCAGCAGCTCCTTTAGCGGGAGTGCCAGTGAGCAGTTCTTC.